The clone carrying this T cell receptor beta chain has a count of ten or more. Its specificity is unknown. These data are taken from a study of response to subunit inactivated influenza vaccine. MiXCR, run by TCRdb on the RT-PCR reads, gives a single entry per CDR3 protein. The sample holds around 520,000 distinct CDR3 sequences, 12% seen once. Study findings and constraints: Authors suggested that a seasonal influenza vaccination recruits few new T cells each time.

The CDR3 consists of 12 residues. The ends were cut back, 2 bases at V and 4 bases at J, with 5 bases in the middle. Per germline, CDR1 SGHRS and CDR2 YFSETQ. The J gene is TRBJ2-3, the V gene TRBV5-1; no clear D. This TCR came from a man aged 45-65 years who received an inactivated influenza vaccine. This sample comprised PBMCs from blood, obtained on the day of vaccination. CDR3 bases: TGCGCCAGCAGCTTAGGGTCAGATACGCAGTATTTT. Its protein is CASSLGSDTQYF.